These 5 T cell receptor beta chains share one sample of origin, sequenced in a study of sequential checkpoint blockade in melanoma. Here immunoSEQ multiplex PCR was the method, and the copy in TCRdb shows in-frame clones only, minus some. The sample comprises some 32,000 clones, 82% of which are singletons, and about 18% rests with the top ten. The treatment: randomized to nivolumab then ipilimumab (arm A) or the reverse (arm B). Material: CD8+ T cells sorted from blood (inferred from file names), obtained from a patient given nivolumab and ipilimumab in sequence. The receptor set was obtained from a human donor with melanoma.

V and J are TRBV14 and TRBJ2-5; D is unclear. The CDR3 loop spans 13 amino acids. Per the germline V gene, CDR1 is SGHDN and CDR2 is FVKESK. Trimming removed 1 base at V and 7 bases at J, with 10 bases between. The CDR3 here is CASSQVRRGTQYF. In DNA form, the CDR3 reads TGTGCCAGCAGCCAAGTCCGCCGCGGGACCCAGTACTTC.

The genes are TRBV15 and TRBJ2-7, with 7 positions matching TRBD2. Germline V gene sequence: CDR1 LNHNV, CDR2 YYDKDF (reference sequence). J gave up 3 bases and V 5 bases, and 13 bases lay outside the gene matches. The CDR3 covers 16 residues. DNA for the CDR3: TGTGCCACCAGCGCTCCCAGGGAGGGCGGTATCTACGAGCAGTACTTC. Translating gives CATSAPREGGIYEQYF.

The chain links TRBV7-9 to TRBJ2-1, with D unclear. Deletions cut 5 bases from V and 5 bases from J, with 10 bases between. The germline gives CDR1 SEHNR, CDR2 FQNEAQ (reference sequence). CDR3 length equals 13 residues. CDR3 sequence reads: CASSPSENNEQFF. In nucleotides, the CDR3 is TGTGCCAGCAGCCCCTCGGAGAACAATGAGCAGTTCTTC.

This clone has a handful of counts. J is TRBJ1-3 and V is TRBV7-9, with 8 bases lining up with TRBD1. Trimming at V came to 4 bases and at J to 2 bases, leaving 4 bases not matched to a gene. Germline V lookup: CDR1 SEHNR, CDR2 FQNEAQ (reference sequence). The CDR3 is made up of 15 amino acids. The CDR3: CASSSSTGAGNTIYF. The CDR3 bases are TGTGCCAGCAGCTCCTCGACAGGGGCTGGAAACACCATATATTTT.

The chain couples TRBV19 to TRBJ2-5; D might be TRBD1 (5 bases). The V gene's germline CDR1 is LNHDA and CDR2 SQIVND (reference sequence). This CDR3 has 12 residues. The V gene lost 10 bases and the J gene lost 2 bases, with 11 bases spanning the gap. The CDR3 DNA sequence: TGTGCCACTTCCGACAGTCAAGAGACCCAGTACTTC. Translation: CATSDSQETQYF. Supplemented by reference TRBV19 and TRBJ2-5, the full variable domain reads DGGITQSPKYLFRKEGQNVTLSCEQNLNHDAMYWYRQDPGQGLRLIYYSQIVNDFQKGDIAEGYSVSREKKESFPLTVTSAQKNPTAFYLCATSDSQETQYFGPGTRLLVL.